This T cell receptor (beta chain) stems from a study of blood T cell repertoires in COVID-19. Study-level information: The analysed material was cDNA or gDNA that came from T cells, B-cell-depleted T cells, or PBMCs.

In the source study's methods: Estimates of nucleated cell counts were drawn from the amplification of reference gene primers. Sequenced by immunoSEQ multiplex PCR; TCRdb stores in-frame clones only, minus some. V, J and clone size are taken as reported in that table, and D and trimming were inferred from the DNA itself. This sample has under 200,000 clones, with roughly 90% found just once. Trimming removed 4 bases from V and 4 bases from J; junction bases left unmatched: 11. In germline, CDR1 is SNHLY, CDR2 FYNNEI. The CDR3 length is 16 residues. Sequenced sample: peripheral blood. The receptor's source is a middle-aged man with acute or convalescent COVID-19. The chain employs TRBV2 and TRBJ2-7; 9 nucleotides match TRBD1. The CDR3 here is CASSGDRESLEYEQYF. CDR3 nucleotides: TGTGCCAGCAGTGGGGACAGGGAAAGTTTGGAGTACGAGCAGTACTTC.